What follows are 19 T cell receptor beta chains derived from one specimen sequenced in a study of CD8 T cells in Susac syndrome. A quantity of roughly 0.5 to 1 ug RNA underwent reverse transcription using random hexamers. Via MiXCR, TCRdb re-called the immunoSEQ multiplex PCR reads, giving one row per CDR3 protein. The sample has about 110,000 distinct CDR3 sequences; approximately 93% are singletons. The sample was CD8+ T cells from PBMCs. All receptors come from a human donor with Susac syndrome.

The chain has TRBV2 and TRBJ2-7; D not certain. In germline, CDR1 is SNHLY, CDR2 FYNNEI. CDR3 length: 13 amino acids. V dropped 2 bases and J dropped 3 bases, with 8 bases sitting between them. The CDR3 DNA reads as TGTGCCAGCAGTGAACCGGGCTACTACGAGCAGTACTTC. This codes for CASSEPGYYEQYF.

The rearrangement uses TRBV12-5 and TRBJ1-5, with D possibly matching TRBD1 (5 bases). V dropped 5 bases and J dropped 7 bases, with 9 bases sitting between them. The CDR3 is 12 residues long. The germline V gene has CDR1 LGHNT and CDR2 FRNRAP. As DNA, the CDR3 is TGTGCTAGTGGTCCTGAGGGGCAGCCCCAGCATTTT. Translated, it gives CASGPEGQPQHF. Looking up the rest from reference TRBV12-5 and TRBJ1-5 gives the full variable domain: DARVTQTPRHKVTEMGQEVTMRCQPILGHNTVFWYRQTMMQGLELLAYFRNRAPLDDSGMPKDRFSAEMPDATLATLKIQPSEPRDSAVYFCASGPEGQPQHFGDGTRLSIL.

The chain employs TRBV7-6 and TRBJ2-6; D is unclear. The CDR3 runs to 15 residues. Germline lookup yields CDR1 SGHVS and CDR2 FNYEAQ. V was trimmed by 7 bases and J by 0 bases, leaving 10 bases between them. This chain's CDR3 is CASTHDLSGANVLTF. DNA of the CDR3: TGTGCCAGCACCCATGATCTCTCTGGGGCCAACGTCCTGACTTTC.

CDR3 sequence: CASSGTGTGTNYGYTF. The CDR3 DNA sequence: TGTGCCAGCAGCGGAACCGGGACAGGGACTAACTATGGCTACACCTTC. The V call is TRBV9, the J call TRBJ1-2; 9 bases align to TRBD1. The trim removed 3 bases at V and 0 bases at J, leaving 6 bases unmatched. Germline assignment: CDR1 SGDLS and CDR2 YYNGEE. This CDR3 is built from 16 residues. Using reference TRBV9 and TRBJ1-2 for the parts outside the CDR3, the full variable domain is DSGVTQTPKHLITATGQRVTLRCSPRSGDLSVYWYQQSLDQGLQFLIQYYNGEERAKGNILERFSAQQFPDLHSELNLSSLELGDSALYFCASSGTGTGTNYGYTFGSGTRLTVV.

The chain combines TRBV4-3 with TRBJ1-1; D gene ambiguous. This CDR3 spans 13 amino acids. Trimming pared 4 bases from V and 8 bases from J, leaving 14 bases between. Germline CDR1 reads LGHNA; CDR2 reads YSLEER. CDR3 sequence reads: CASSPDGREEAFF. CDR3 sequence (DNA): TGCGCCAGCAGCCCAGACGGGCGGGAAGAAGCTTTCTTT.

This chain joins TRBV24-1 and TRBJ1-2; 7 nucleotides agree with TRBD1. The CDR3 spans 16 residues. Germline V gene data show CDR1 as KGHDR and CDR2 as SFDVKD. The V segment lost 5 bases and the J segment 4 bases; nucleotides outside the gene matches: 12. As DNA, the CDR3 is TGTGCCACCAGTGGACATGGTGGACAGGTATTCTATGGCTACACCTTC. Amino acid sequence: CATSGHGGQVFYGYTF.

The rearrangement joins TRBV2 to TRBJ1-1; TRBD1 matches 9 bases. Germline V gene data show CDR1 as SNHLY and CDR2 as FYNNEI. The CDR3 has 14 amino acids. The trim removed 8 bases at V and 3 bases at J, leaving 7 bases unmatched. CDR3 bases: TGTGCCAGCTCCCCGGGACAGGGTTACACTGAAGCTTTCTTT. Its translation: CASSPGQGYTEAFF.

This CDR3 is CASSVQGSSPLHF. In DNA, the CDR3 is TGTGCCAGCAGTGTACAGGGAAGTTCACCCCTCCACTTT. The V call is TRBV6-2 or TRBV6-3, the J call TRBJ1-6, with a weak D call TRBD1 (6 bases). This CDR3 spans 13 amino acids. Germline V lookup: CDR1 MNHEY, CDR2 SVGEGT. V was pared by 5 bases and J by 9 bases, with 11 bases between.

The chain joins TRBV3-1 to TRBJ1-4; no firm D call. CDR1 is LGHDT, CDR2 YNNKEL, per germline (reference sequence). The CDR3 loop spans 11 amino acids. V was trimmed by 4 bases and J by 14 bases, leaving 11 bases between them. The CDR3 sequence: CASSPDLTLFF. The CDR3 bases are TGTGCCAGCAGCCCGGACCTAACTCTGTTTTTT.

This chain links TRBV19 with TRBJ1-5; D remains unclear. CDR1 and CDR2 (germline): LNHDA, SQIVND (reference sequence). Trimming cost V 0 bases and J 2 bases, with 14 bases left between them. The CDR3 is 17 amino acids. The CDR3 region has the DNA TGTGCCAGTAGTATAGATCTCTCACACTTGGGCAATCAGCCCCAGCATTTT. It is translated as CASSIDLSHLGNQPQHF.

Only one count was recorded for this clonotype. The V and J genes are TRBV6-1 and TRBJ2-1; weak D call: TRBD1 (6 bases). CDR1 is MNHNS, CDR2 SASEGT, per germline. There are 13 residues in the CDR3. The V gene lost 6 bases and the J gene lost 4 bases, with 10 bases spanning the gap. The CDR3 coding sequence is TGTGCCAGCAGCCCCACAGGGTACAATGAGCAGTTCTTC. Its protein product is CASSPTGYNEQFF.

The V and J genes are TRBV9 and TRBJ2-5; the D gene is possibly TRBD1 (6 bases). The CDR3 has 15 residues. V shed 3 bases and J shed 2 bases, with 14 bases lying between them. CDR1 and CDR2 (germline): SGDLS, YYNGEE. In DNA, the CDR3 is TGTGCCAGCAGCGGAGCATTGGACAGTCAAGAGACCCAGTACTTC. It encodes CASSGALDSQETQYF. The whole variable domain, remainder taken from reference TRBV9 and TRBJ2-5, is DSGVTQTPKHLITATGQRVTLRCSPRSGDLSVYWYQQSLDQGLQFLIQYYNGEERAKGNILERFSAQQFPDLHSELNLSSLELGDSALYFCASSGALDSQETQYFGPGTRLLVL.

The chain couples TRBV23-1 to TRBJ2-7; D unresolved. TRBV23-1 is labeled an ORF, and its function is uncertain. Deletions cut 0 bases from V and 2 bases from J, with 8 bases between. The CDR3 spans 14 residues. DNA for the CDR3: TGCGCCAGCAGTCAATCCCGGCAACCCTACGAGCAGTACTTC. Translated, it gives CASSQSRQPYEQYF.

The V and J genes are TRBV29-1 and TRBJ1-2, with a tentative D call TRBD1 (5 bases). The CDR3 loop spans 13 amino acids. Per germline, CDR1 SQVTM and CDR2 ANQGSEA. The V gene lost 1 base and the J gene lost 4 bases, with 10 bases spanning the gap. CDR3: CSVEVSRGYGYTF. The CDR3 DNA sequence: TGCAGCGTTGAAGTGTCGAGGGGCTATGGCTACACCTTC.

The V and J genes are TRBV29-1 and TRBJ1-2; perhaps TRBD1 as D (6 bases). The CDR3 length is 13 residues. Trimming stripped 3 bases from V and 4 bases from J, with 12 bases between. From germline, CDR1 is SQVTM and CDR2 ANQGSEA. The CDR3 bases are TGCAGCGTTGATCCGGGGGCTCCCTATGGCTACACCTTC. The encoded protein is CSVDPGAPYGYTF.

The chain carries TRBV6-5 and TRBJ2-4, with D possibly matching TRBD2 (6 bases). This CDR3 has 19 amino acids. Deletions cut 0 bases from V and 2 bases from J, with 20 bases between. Per the germline V gene, CDR1 is MNHEY and CDR2 is SVGAGI. CDR3 in DNA: TGTGCCAGCAGTTACTCAGTGGCCCGCTCAGGGAGGTCCAAAAACATTCAGTACTTC. As protein: CASSYSVARSGRSKNIQYF.

Only one count was recorded for this clonotype. In DNA, the CDR3 is TGCAGTGCTAGAGGGCTAGGGGAGACCCAGTACTTC. Protein sequence: CSARGLGETQYF. The V call is TRBV20-1, the J call TRBJ2-5; D is uncertain. CDR1 is DFQATT and CDR2 is SNEGSKA in the germline V gene (reference sequence). The CDR3 sequence is 12 residues long. V was clipped by 1 base and J by 5 bases, with 8 bases between them.

CDR3 in amino acids: CASSRDSSEAFF. In DNA form, the CDR3 reads TGTGCCAGCAGCCGGGACAGCTCTGAAGCTTTCTTT. The rearrangement links TRBV5-4 to TRBJ1-1; TRBD1 agrees at 7 bases. Trimming removed 4 bases from V and 6 bases from J; junction bases left unmatched: 3. The CDR3 has 12 residues. Germline V gives CDR1 SGHNT, CDR2 YYREEE (reference sequence).

V is TRBV29-1 and J is TRBJ2-1; possibly TRBD2 for D (6 bases). Per germline, CDR1 SQVTM and CDR2 ANQGSEA. The CDR3 extends over 12 amino acids. Trimming cost V 1 base and J 9 bases, with 10 bases left between them. CDR3 sequence reads: CSVEGRVSEQFF. The DNA for the CDR3 is TGCAGCGTTGAAGGGAGGGTGAGTGAGCAGTTCTTC.